Listed here are 10 T cell receptor beta chains from one sample, sequenced in a study of CD8 T cells in ankylosing spondylitis. TCRdb recomputed calls from the 5' RACE reads with MiXCR, one row per CDR3 protein. This sample has a few hundred thousand distinct CDR3 sequences, with 8% found just once. Broader study findings: It appeared that ankylosing spondylitis blood was characterized by a TCR beta motif of roughly 8 highly homologous variants.

No cognate antigen is known for these TCRs. Material for sequencing was blood, either unsorted or a sorted T cell fraction (not recorded which). These receptor sequences come from a male donor with ankylosing spondylitis.

This clonotype was counted between two and nine times. The chain joins TRBV29-1 to TRBJ2-1; 9 bases line up with TRBD2. V was pared by 6 bases and J by 9 bases, with 9 bases of the junction left unmatched. The CDR3 is 13 amino acids. From germline, CDR1 is SQVTM and CDR2 ANQGSEA. The CDR3 nucleotides read TGCAGCGTCCGCTCTAGCGGGAACGGTGAGCAGTTCTTC. It translates to CSVRSSGNGEQFF.

This clonotype occurred a few times. The chain carries TRBV9 and TRBJ2-1; 7 bases are shared with TRBD1. V lost 3 bases, J lost 14 bases, and 11 bases stayed unmatched. The CDR3 is 13 amino acids. CDR1 and CDR2 (germline): SGDLS, YYNGEE. In DNA, the CDR3 is TGTGCCAGCAGCGAGGGGGCCAGGACCTTGGAGTTCTTC. It is translated as CASSEGARTLEFF.

This chain connects TRBV7-2 to TRBJ2-3; 14 bases map to TRBD2. Germline values: CDR1 SGHTA, CDR2 FQGNSA. The CDR3 sequence is 17 residues long. The V segment lost 2 bases and the J segment 4 bases; nucleotides outside the gene matches: 5. The DNA for the CDR3 is TGTGCCAGCAGCTTACTCGGACTAGCGGGAGGAGCAGATACGCAGTATTTT. Its protein product is CASSLLGLAGGADTQYF.

This chain joins TRBV6-1 and TRBJ1-1, with a tentative D call TRBD1 (6 bases). Trimming stripped 3 bases from V and 3 bases from J, with 17 bases between. The germline V gene has CDR1 MNHNS and CDR2 SASEGT. This CDR3 is built from 16 residues. The CDR3 loop is CASSEPGQLLDTEAFF. In DNA form, the CDR3 reads TGTGCCAGCAGTGAGCCGGGACAACTATTGGACACTGAAGCTTTCTTT.

This chain connects TRBV20-1 to TRBJ2-1, with 7 positions matching TRBD2. This CDR3 has 14 amino acids. Germline loops: CDR1 DFQATT, CDR2 SNEGSKA (reference sequence). Losses at the gene ends were 6 bases for V and 3 bases for J; bases not matched to a gene: 8. The CDR3 bases are TGCAGTGCCACTCGGGGAGGGAACTACAATGAGCAGTTCTTC. Its translation is CSATRGGNYNEQFF.

The table lists this clonotype with many counts. J is TRBJ2-1 and V is TRBV28; TRBD2 agrees at 7 bases. In germline, CDR1 is MDHEN, CDR2 SYDVKM. This CDR3 spans 16 amino acids. With V trimmed by 5 bases and J by 7 bases, 14 bases remained unmatched. The DNA for the CDR3 is TGTGCCAGCAGTCCCCTCGCGGGAGAGGCAGGAAATGAGCAGTTCTTC. Protein: CASSPLAGEAGNEQFF.

The table lists this clonotype with a few counts. The V call is TRBV7-8, the J call TRBJ2-7; no clear D. Trimming took 5 bases from V and 2 from J, leaving 13 bases between them. CDR1 SGHVS and CDR2 FQNEAQ come from the germline V gene. There are 14 residues in the CDR3. CDR3 loop: CASSHQALPYEQYF. CDR3 sequence (DNA): TGTGCCAGCAGCCATCAGGCGTTACCCTACGAGCAGTACTTC. Full variable domain (remainder filled in from reference TRBV7-8 and TRBJ2-7): GAGVSQSPRYKVAKRGQDVALRCDPISGHVSLFWYQQALGQGPEFLTYFQNEAQLDKSGLPSDRFFAERPEGSVSTLKIQRTQQEDSAVYLCASSHQALPYEQYFGPGTRLTVT.

There are a few counts of this clonotype. The chain links TRBV7-2 to TRBJ2-5; the match to TRBD2 covers 10 bases. This CDR3 has 15 residues. V lost 5 bases, J lost 5 bases, and 8 bases stayed unmatched. Germline V CDR1 and CDR2: SGHTA, FQGNSA. CDR3 in DNA: TGTGCCAGCAGCATCCAAGCGGGAGGGGGGGAGACCCAGTACTTC. It yields the protein CASSIQAGGGETQYF.

The chain has TRBV3-1 and TRBJ2-7; no definite D call. CDR1 and CDR2 (germline): LGHDT, YNNKEL (reference sequence). V lost 0 bases and J 5 bases, leaving 17 bases between the germline ends. The CDR3 sequence is 16 residues long. The CDR3 sequence is CASSQDEYGASDEQYF. The CDR3 bases are TGTGCCAGCAGCCAAGATGAATACGGAGCGTCCGACGAGCAGTACTTC.

This clonotype was recorded at least ten times. The V and J genes are TRBV7-9 and TRBJ2-1; D is perhaps TRBD1 (5 bases). CDR1 is SEHNR, CDR2 FQNEAQ, per germline (reference sequence). CDR3 size: 15 residues. V shed 5 bases and J shed 4 bases, with 15 bases lying between them. CDR3 region: CASSPGDSIYNEQFF. CDR3 in DNA: TGTGCCAGCAGCCCCGGCGACAGTATATACAATGAGCAGTTCTTC.